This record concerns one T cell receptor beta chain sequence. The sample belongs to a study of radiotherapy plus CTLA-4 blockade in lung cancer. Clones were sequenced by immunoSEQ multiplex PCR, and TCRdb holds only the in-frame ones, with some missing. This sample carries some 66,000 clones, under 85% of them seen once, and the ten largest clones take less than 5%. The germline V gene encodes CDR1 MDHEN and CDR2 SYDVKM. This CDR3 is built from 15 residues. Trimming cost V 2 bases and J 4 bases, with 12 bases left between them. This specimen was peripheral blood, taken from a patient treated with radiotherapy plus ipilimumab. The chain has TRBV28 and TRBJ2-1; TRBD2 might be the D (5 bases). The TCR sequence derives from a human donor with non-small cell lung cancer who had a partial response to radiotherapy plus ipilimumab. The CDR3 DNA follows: TGTGCCAGCAGTTTAACCGGGGTCAATTACAATGAGCAGTTCTTC. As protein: CASSLTGVNYNEQFF.